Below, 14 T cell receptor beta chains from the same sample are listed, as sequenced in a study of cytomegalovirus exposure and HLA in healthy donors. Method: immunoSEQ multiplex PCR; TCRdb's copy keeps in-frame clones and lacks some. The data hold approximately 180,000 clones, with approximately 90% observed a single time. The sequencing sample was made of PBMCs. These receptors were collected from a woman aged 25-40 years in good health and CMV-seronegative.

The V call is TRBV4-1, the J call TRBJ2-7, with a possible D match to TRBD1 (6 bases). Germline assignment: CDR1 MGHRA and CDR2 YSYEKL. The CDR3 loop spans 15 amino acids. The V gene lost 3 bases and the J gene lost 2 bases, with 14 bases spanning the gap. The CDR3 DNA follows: TGCGCCAGCAGCCAGGAGGACAGAGTCACCTACGAGCAGTACTTC. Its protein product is CASSQEDRVTYEQYF.

CDR3: CASSFLGGGVSQETQYF. CDR3 DNA sequence: TGTGCCAGCAGCTTTTTGGGGGGTGGGGTTAGCCAAGAGACCCAGTACTTC. The genes are TRBV7-6 and TRBJ2-5; a weak D match, TRBD2 (6 bases). Germline V lookup: CDR1 SGHVS, CDR2 FNYEAQ. The CDR3 length is 17 residues. Trimming took off 3 bases at V and 1 base at J, with 18 bases between the two ends.

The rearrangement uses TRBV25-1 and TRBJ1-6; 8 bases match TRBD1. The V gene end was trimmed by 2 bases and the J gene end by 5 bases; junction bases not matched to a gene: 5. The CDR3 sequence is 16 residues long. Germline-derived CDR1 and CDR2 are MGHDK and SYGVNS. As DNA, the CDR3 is TGTGCCAGCAGTGAACTCCAGGGGGCGGATAATTCACCCCTCCACTTT. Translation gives CASSELQGADNSPLHF.

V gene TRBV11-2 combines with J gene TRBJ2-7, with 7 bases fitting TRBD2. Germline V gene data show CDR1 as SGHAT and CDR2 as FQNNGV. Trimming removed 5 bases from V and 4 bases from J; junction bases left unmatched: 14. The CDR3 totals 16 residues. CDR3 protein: CASSQIKERGPYEQYF. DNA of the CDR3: TGTGCCAGCAGCCAGATAAAGGAGCGGGGACCTTACGAGCAGTACTTC.

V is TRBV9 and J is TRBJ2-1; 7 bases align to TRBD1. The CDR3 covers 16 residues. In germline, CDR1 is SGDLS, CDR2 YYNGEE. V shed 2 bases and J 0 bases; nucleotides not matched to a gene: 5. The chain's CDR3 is CASSVTGTSSYNEQFF. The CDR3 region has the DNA TGTGCCAGCAGCGTGACAGGGACCAGCTCCTACAATGAGCAGTTCTTC. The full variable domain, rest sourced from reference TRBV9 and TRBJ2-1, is DSGVTQTPKHLITATGQRVTLRCSPRSGDLSVYWYQQSLDQGLQFLIQYYNGEERAKGNILERFSAQQFPDLHSELNLSSLELGDSALYFCASSVTGTSSYNEQFFGPGTRLTVL.

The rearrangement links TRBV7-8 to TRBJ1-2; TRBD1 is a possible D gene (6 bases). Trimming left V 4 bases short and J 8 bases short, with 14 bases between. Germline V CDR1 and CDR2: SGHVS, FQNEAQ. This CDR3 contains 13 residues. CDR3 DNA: TGTGCCAGCAGCTATCGGGACATAGTAGGCTACACCTTC. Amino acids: CASSYRDIVGYTF. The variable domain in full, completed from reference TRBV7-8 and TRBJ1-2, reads GAGVSQSPRYKVAKRGQDVALRCDPISGHVSLFWYQQALGQGPEFLTYFQNEAQLDKSGLPSDRFFAERPEGSVSTLKIQRTQQEDSAVYLCASSYRDIVGYTFGSGTRLTVV.

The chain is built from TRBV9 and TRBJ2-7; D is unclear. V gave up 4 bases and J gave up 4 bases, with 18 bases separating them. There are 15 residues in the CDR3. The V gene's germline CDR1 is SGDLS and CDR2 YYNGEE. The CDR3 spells CASSISGSALYEQYF. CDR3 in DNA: TGTGCCAGCAGCATCTCCGGGTCCGCACTATACGAGCAGTACTTC.

The CDR3 nucleotides read TGTGCCGCCGGGACAGCCTACACAGATACGCAGTATTTT. Translation: CAAGTAYTDTQYF. The gene calls are TRBV6-5 and TRBJ2-3; 7 bases map to TRBD1. The CDR3 sequence is 13 residues long. In germline, CDR1 is MNHEY, CDR2 SVGAGI. V shed 11 bases, J shed 2 bases, and the junction held 7 bases outside the gene matches.

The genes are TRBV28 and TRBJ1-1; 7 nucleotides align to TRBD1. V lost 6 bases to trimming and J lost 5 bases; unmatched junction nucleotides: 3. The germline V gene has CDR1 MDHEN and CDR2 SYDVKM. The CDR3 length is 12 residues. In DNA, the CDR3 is TGTGCCAGCAGGACAGGGAGGACTGAAGCTTTCTTT. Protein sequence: CASRTGRTEAFF.

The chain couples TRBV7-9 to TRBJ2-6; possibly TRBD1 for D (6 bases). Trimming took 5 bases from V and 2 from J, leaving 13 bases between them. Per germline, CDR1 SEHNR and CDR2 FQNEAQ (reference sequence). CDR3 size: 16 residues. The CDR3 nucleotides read TGTGCCAGCAGCCGTTCCCCAGGGGCTGGGGCCAACGTCCTGACTTTC. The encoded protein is CASSRSPGAGANVLTF.

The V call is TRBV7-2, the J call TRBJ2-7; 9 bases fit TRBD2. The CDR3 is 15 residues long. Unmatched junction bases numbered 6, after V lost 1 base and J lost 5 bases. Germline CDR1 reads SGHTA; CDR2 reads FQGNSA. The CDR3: CASSLGRGGRNEQYF. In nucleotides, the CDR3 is TGTGCCAGCAGCTTAGGGCGGGGGGGTAGAAACGAGCAGTACTTC.

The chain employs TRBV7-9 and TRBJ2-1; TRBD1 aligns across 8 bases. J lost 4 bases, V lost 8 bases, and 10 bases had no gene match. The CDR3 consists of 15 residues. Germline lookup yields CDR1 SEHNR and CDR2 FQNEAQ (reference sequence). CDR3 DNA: TGTGCCAGCTTGAACGGGGACAGGAAATACAATGAGCAGTTCTTC. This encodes CASLNGDRKYNEQFF.

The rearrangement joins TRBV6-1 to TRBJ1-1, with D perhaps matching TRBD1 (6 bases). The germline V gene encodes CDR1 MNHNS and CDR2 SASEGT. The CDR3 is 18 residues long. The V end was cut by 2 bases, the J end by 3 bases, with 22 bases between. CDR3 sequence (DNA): TGTGCCAGCAGTGAACGAGGTACCTGGGGACACTCGGACACTGAAGCTTTCTTT. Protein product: CASSERGTWGHSDTEAFF.

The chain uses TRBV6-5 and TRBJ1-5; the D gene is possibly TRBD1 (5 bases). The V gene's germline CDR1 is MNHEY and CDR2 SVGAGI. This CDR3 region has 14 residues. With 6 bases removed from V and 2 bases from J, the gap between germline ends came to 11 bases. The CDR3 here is CASRNTGGNQPQHF. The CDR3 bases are TGTGCCAGCAGAAACACAGGAGGCAATCAGCCCCAGCATTTT.